Below are 27 T cell receptor beta chains sequenced from a single sample in a study of T cells in Graves' hyperthyroidism and ophthalmopathy. The source material, RNA transcripts, was used to amplify TCR beta CDR3 regions. A set of HTBI primers served as the primers for a first-round RT-PCR of the TCR CDR3. Via MiXCR, TCRdb re-called the multiplex PCR reads, giving one row per CDR3 protein. The repertoire consists of more than 450,000 distinct CDR3 sequences, with 15% to 20% occurring once and the leading ten covering roughly 47%. The sample taken for sequencing was blood. These receptors were obtained from a man aged 35 to 55 with Graves' ophthalmopathy.

This clonotype was seen only a few times. The chain has TRBV6-5 and TRBJ2-7; D is possibly TRBD2 (6 bases). This CDR3 has 15 residues. Trimming left V 4 bases short and J 6 bases short, with 19 bases between. From germline, CDR1 is MNHEY and CDR2 SVGAGI. The DNA for the CDR3 is TGTGCCAGCAGTTTTCCTAGCGAGGCGGCCTCCGAGCAGTACTTC. Residues: CASSFPSEAASEQYF.

V usage is TRBV9 and J usage is TRBJ2-2, with D possibly TRBD2 on 6 matching bases. Per germline, CDR1 SGDLS and CDR2 YYNGEE. The CDR3 covers 15 residues. Trimming removed 3 bases at V and 1 base at J, with 10 bases between. The CDR3 sequence: CASSATRLNTGELFF. The CDR3 region has the DNA TGTGCCAGCAGCGCGACTAGACTGAACACCGGGGAGCTGTTTTTT.

The chain couples TRBV30 to TRBJ2-7; D unclear. There are 13 residues in the CDR3. Germline CDR1 is GTSNPN and CDR2 is SVGIG (reference sequence). Trimming cost V 0 bases and J 4 bases, with 10 bases left between them. CDR3 in DNA: TGTGCCTGGAGTGTTAGTGGTGGGTACGAGCAGTACTTC. It is translated as CAWSVSGGYEQYF.

This clonotype occurred a few times. The chain employs TRBV20-1 and TRBJ2-7; D may be TRBD2 (6 bases). The germline V and J ends were trimmed by 2 bases and 6 bases, with 14 bases remaining between them. CDR3 size: 13 residues. Germline V lookup: CDR1 DFQATT, CDR2 SNEGSKA (reference sequence). The CDR3 DNA is TGCAGTGCTAGACCCTCAGCGGGTCCCGAGCAGTACTTC. Its protein is CSARPSAGPEQYF.

The CDR3 region is CASSYSRQGVAFF. CDR3 DNA: TGTGCCAGCAGTTACTCTCGGCAGGGTGTGGCTTTCTTT. This chain links TRBV6-2 or TRBV6-3 with TRBJ1-1; weak D call: TRBD1 (5 bases). Germline V gene lookup returns CDR1 MNHEY and CDR2 SVGEGT. CDR3 size: 13 residues. Deletions cut 0 bases from V and 11 bases from J, with 13 bases between.

This clonotype came up many times. The chain uses TRBV5-1 and TRBJ1-1, with D possibly matching TRBD1 (5 bases). Germline assignment: CDR1 SGHRS and CDR2 YFSETQ. The CDR3 runs 14 residues. V was pared by 4 bases and J by 3 bases, with 13 bases between. For the CDR3, the DNA is TGCGCCAGCAGCCGAGCGGTGGGGGACACTGAAGCTTTCTTT. It translates to CASSRAVGDTEAFF.

The table lists this clonotype with many counts. The genes are TRBV30 and TRBJ1-5; D might be TRBD1 (6 bases). The CDR3 covers 14 residues. CDR1 GTSNPN and CDR2 SVGIG come from the germline V gene (reference sequence). Trimming removed 4 bases from V and 5 bases from J, with 15 bases in between. The CDR3 is CAWNQRGGDQPQHF. CDR3 DNA sequence: TGTGCCTGGAATCAAAGAGGGGGGGATCAGCCCCAGCATTTT.

V and J are TRBV7-9 and TRBJ1-2, with 8 positions matching TRBD1. Losses at the gene ends were 5 bases for V and 8 bases for J; bases not matched to a gene: 7. CDR1 SEHNR and CDR2 FQNEAQ come from the germline V gene (reference sequence). The CDR3 has 13 amino acids. The CDR3, as DNA: TGTGCCAGCAGCCGGGACAGGTCTCAAGGCTACACCTTC. Translated: CASSRDRSQGYTF.

This clonotype was counted ten times or more. The V and J genes are TRBV2 and TRBJ2-3; tentatively, D is TRBD2 (5 bases). The ends were cut back, 8 bases at V and 8 bases at J, with 23 bases in the middle. CDR3 length equals 15 residues. The germline V gene encodes CDR1 SNHLY and CDR2 FYNNEI. The CDR3 DNA reads TGTGCCAGCCAGTTTACTAGTTCCGGTGAAGGTACGCAGTATTTT. This sequence encodes CASQFTSSGEGTQYF.

There are many counts of this clonotype. The chain is built from TRBV9 and TRBJ2-7, with 11 bases that match TRBD1. The J segment lost 7 bases and the V segment lost 4 bases, leaving 7 bases of the junction unmatched. CDR1 and CDR2 (germline): SGDLS, YYNGEE. The CDR3 totals 14 residues. The CDR3 protein is CASSSGQGAGEQYF. In nucleotides, the CDR3 is TGTGCCAGCAGCTCCGGACAGGGGGCGGGGGAGCAGTACTTC.

There are a few counts of this clonotype. The DNA of the CDR3 is TGCAGCGTTGCGTCTAGCGGGTCCTACGAGCAGTACTTC. It specifies CSVASSGSYEQYF. The chain is built from TRBV29-1 and TRBJ2-7; 8 nucleotides align to TRBD2. CDR1 and CDR2 from the germline V gene are SQVTM and ANQGSEA. V was pared by 4 bases and J by 1 base, with 3 bases of the junction left unmatched. The CDR3 covers 13 residues.

The chain is built from TRBV5-1 and TRBJ1-3; 9 bases align to TRBD1. Germline CDR1 is SGHRS and CDR2 is YFSETQ. J lost 2 bases, V lost 4 bases, and 4 bases had no gene match. The CDR3 has 15 residues. CDR3 region: CASSAQGATGNTIYF. The CDR3, as DNA: TGCGCCAGCAGCGCACAGGGGGCTACTGGAAACACCATATATTTT. The whole variable domain, filled in from reference TRBV5-1 and TRBJ1-3, reads KAGVTQTPRYLIKTRGQQVTLSCSPISGHRSVSWYQQTPGQGLQFLFEYFSETQRNKGNFPGRFSGRQFSNSRSEMNVSTLELGDSALYLCASSAQGATGNTIYFGEGSWLTVV.

V and J are TRBV20-1 and TRBJ2-7, with a weak D call TRBD2 (5 bases). The V and J ends lost 5 bases and 3 bases respectively, with 11 bases between them. This CDR3 has 12 amino acids. Germline loops: CDR1 DFQATT, CDR2 SNEGSKA (reference sequence). The CDR3 protein is CSAPRVNYEQYF. For the CDR3, the DNA is TGCAGTGCTCCGCGGGTGAACTACGAGCAGTACTTC.

This clonotype appeared a few times. V and J are TRBV30 and TRBJ2-5, with D possibly being TRBD2 (5 bases). Trimming stripped 2 bases from V and 4 bases from J, with 17 bases between. Per the germline V gene, CDR1 is GTSNPN and CDR2 is SVGIG (reference sequence). The CDR3 has 15 residues. CDR3 nucleotide sequence: TGTGCCTGGAGTACCAGCGGCCGATGGGGAGAGACCCAGTACTTC. This encodes CAWSTSGRWGETQYF. The full variable domain, its missing parts supplied by reference TRBV30 and TRBJ2-5, is SQTIHQWPATLVQPVGSPLSLECTVEGTSNPNLYWYRQAAGRGLQLLFYSVGIGQISSEVPQNLSASRPQDRQFILSSKKLLLSDSGFYLCAWSTSGRWGETQYFGPGTRLLVL.

This clonotype was counted many times. The CDR3 DNA reads TGTGCCAGCAGCTCACGAGACCTTGAGCAGTTCTTC. It encodes CASSSRDLEQFF. The chain couples TRBV13 to TRBJ2-1; D is undetermined. CDR1 and CDR2 from the germline V gene are PRHDT and FYEKMQ (reference sequence). The CDR3 contains 12 residues. V was cut by 4 bases and J by 9 bases, with 10 bases left in between.

This clonotype was detected only a few times. The chain joins TRBV18 to TRBJ2-7; a weak D match, TRBD1 (5 bases). The CDR3 extends over 14 amino acids. V was shortened by 3 bases and J by 4 bases, with 13 bases between the two germline ends. From germline, CDR1 is KGHSH and CDR2 LQKENI. The CDR3 nucleotides read TGTGCCAGCTCACCGACAGCACGCCCTTACGAGCAGTACTTC. It translates to CASSPTARPYEQYF.

This clonotype was picked up a small number of times. The V and J genes are TRBV2 and TRBJ1-4; D remains unclear. The CDR3 is 12 amino acids. V lost 7 bases, J lost 6 bases, and 9 bases lay in between. Looked up from germline, CDR1 is SNHLY and CDR2 is FYNNEI. CDR3 loop: CASISGYEKLFF. CDR3 in DNA: TGTGCCAGCATTAGTGGGTATGAAAAACTGTTTTTT.

This clonotype was counted ten times or more. Written as DNA, the CDR3 is TGTGCCATCAGCAGACAGGACACTAGCACAGATACGCAGTATTTT. It specifies CAISRQDTSTDTQYF. V gene TRBV10-3 combines with J gene TRBJ2-3, with D perhaps TRBD1 (6 bases). CDR3 size: 15 residues. The V gene's germline CDR1 is ENHRY and CDR2 SYGVKD. V dropped 6 bases and J dropped 0 bases, with 13 bases sitting between them.

The rearrangement links TRBV27 to TRBJ2-1, with 10 bases identical to TRBD2. Germline V gene sequence: CDR1 MNHEY, CDR2 SMNVEV (reference sequence). Trimming removed 8 bases from V and 3 bases from J; junction bases left unmatched: 4. The length of the CDR3 is 14 residues. CDR3 amino acids: CASGLAGVYNEQFF. The CDR3 bases are TGTGCCAGCGGGCTAGCGGGGGTCTACAATGAGCAGTTCTTC.

The CDR3: CAIRPGLAGGFNEQFF. The CDR3 DNA reads TGTGCCATCAGGCCGGGACTAGCGGGAGGGTTTAATGAGCAGTTCTTC. V and J are TRBV10-3 and TRBJ2-1; 16 positions agree with TRBD2. The germline gives CDR1 ENHRY, CDR2 SYGVKD. This CDR3 contains 16 residues. Losses at the gene ends were 6 bases for V and 7 bases for J; bases not matched to a gene: 6.

This clonotype occurred a few times. The chain combines TRBV5-4 with TRBJ1-2; weak D call: TRBD1 (5 bases). Trimming shortened V by 6 bases and J by 0 bases, and 12 bases separated the two germline ends. This CDR3 is built from 14 residues. Germline lookup yields CDR1 SGHNT and CDR2 YYREEE (reference sequence). The CDR3 DNA sequence: TGTGCCAGCACCGTGGGACGGACTAACTATGGCTACACCTTC. Translating it yields CASTVGRTNYGYTF.

V and J are TRBV6-9 and TRBJ1-5; tentatively, D is TRBD1 (5 bases). V lost 0 bases, J lost 4 bases, and 7 bases lay in between. The CDR3 loop spans 14 amino acids. From germline, CDR1 is MNHGY and CDR2 SVAAGI. As DNA, the CDR3 is TGTGCCAGCAGTTATTCCGACAGAAATCAGCCCCAGCATTTT. This translates into CASSYSDRNQPQHF.

The chain uses TRBV20-1 and TRBJ2-1, with 7 bases identical to TRBD2. V trimming: 5 bases; J trimming: 8 bases; junction bases outside the gene matches: 0. The CDR3 has 10 amino acids. CDR1 is DFQATT, CDR2 SNEGSKA, per germline (reference sequence). CDR3 bases: TGCAGTGCTGGGGGGGATGAGCAGTTCTTC. Its protein is CSAGGDEQFF.

This clonotype was seen only once. V is TRBV6-5 and J is TRBJ2-1; 9 nucleotides match TRBD2. V lost 2 bases to trimming and J lost 8 bases; unmatched junction nucleotides: 7. Germline assignment: CDR1 MNHEY and CDR2 SVGAGI. The length of the CDR3 is 15 residues. The CDR3 DNA sequence: TGTGCCAGCAGTTACGCGGCGGGGGGGCCGCATGAGCAGTTCTTC. Protein sequence: CASSYAAGGPHEQFF.

This clonotype turned up a few times. J is TRBJ2-7 and V is TRBV30, with D tentatively TRBD1 (6 bases). This CDR3 is 13 amino acids long. V gave up 3 bases and J gave up 5 bases, with 14 bases separating them. Germline-derived CDR1 and CDR2 are GTSNPN and SVGIG (reference sequence). CDR3 protein: CAWSRDTPHEQYF. The DNA for the CDR3 is TGTGCCTGGAGCCGGGACACACCCCACGAGCAGTACTTC.

At least ten counts were recorded for this clonotype. This sequence joins TRBV20-1 and TRBJ2-3, with TRBD2 identical over 13 bases. Germline V gene sequence: CDR1 DFQATT, CDR2 SNEGSKA (reference sequence). The CDR3 runs 16 residues. V was pared by 4 bases and J by 1 base, with 5 bases of the junction left unmatched. CDR3 protein: CSATVLAGGRTDTQYF. The DNA for the CDR3 is TGCAGTGCTACCGTACTAGCGGGAGGGCGCACAGATACGCAGTATTTT.

This clonotype was seen a few times. V is TRBV7-8 and J is TRBJ2-2; 8 bases are shared with TRBD2. Germline CDR1 and CDR2: SGHVS and FQNEAQ. The CDR3 has 18 amino acids. The J segment lost 7 bases and the V segment lost 8 bases, leaving 21 bases of the junction unmatched. CDR3 bases: TGTGCCAGCTCACTCCAACAAGCGGGAGAGGGGATAATCGGGGAGCTGTTTTTT. This sequence encodes CASSLQQAGEGIIGELFF.